The source of this TCR beta chain is a study of graft-versus-host responses after intestinal transplantation. Study-wide background: Multivisceral, liver-intestinal, or isolated intestinal grafts were transplanted into recipients. Anti-thymocyte globulin served as induction for all recipients, who then took tacrolimus and steroids for about three years.

General study findings and limits: Early HvG declines after transplant were associated with peak circulating GvH clone levels. Recipient marrow harbored GvH clones, some of which surfaced first in ileum or blood.

Germline V gene sequence: CDR1 MGHRA, CDR2 YSYEKL. Trimming at V came to 6 bases and at J to 5 bases, leaving 12 bases not matched to a gene. This CDR3 has 15 residues. The data were produced by immunoSEQ multiplex PCR, yet TCRdb's version contains in-frame clones alone and is incomplete. The sample lists fewer than 95,000 clones, roughly 91% occurring once. With regard to this clone: Its antigen is not known.

Sequencing used unstimulated CD8+ T cells sorted from spleen or lymph node cells, obtained before intestinal transplant. This chain uses TRBV4-1 with TRBJ2-7, with 8 bases that match TRBD1. This sequence was found in a human donor who received an intestinal transplant. Here the CDR3 DNA reads TGCGCCAGCAGTTTAAACAGGGGGGAATTCGACGAGCAGTACTTC. This gives the protein CASSLNRGEFDEQYF.